This T cell receptor (beta chain) was identified during a study of glioma-infiltrating T cells after dendritic cell vaccination. Across the study: Samples are from glioblastoma patients in Phase I and II dendritic cell vaccine trials. Dendritic cell vaccine was injected intradermally three times, biweekly.

Documented time point: after dendritic cell vaccination, including at tumor progression/relapse. Only patients with spare fresh-frozen tumor and over two years of follow-up were included. V gave up 2 bases and J gave up 0 bases, with 4 bases separating them. Germline V gene lookup returns CDR1 MNHEY and CDR2 SMNVEV (reference sequence). The CDR3 consists of 13 residues. Data came from immunoSEQ multiplex PCR; TCRdb stores just in-frame clones and leaves some out. This table holds 45,000 to 60,000 clones, about 80% found once. This chain joins TRBV27 and TRBJ1-1, with no clear D. The clonotype originates from a human donor with glioblastoma. Sequenced here: blood, sampled after dendritic cell vaccination. In DNA, the CDR3 is TGTGCCAGCAGTTTAAACTTGAACACTGAAGCTTTCTTT. Translating it yields CASSLNLNTEAFF.